Each of the 10 T cell receptor beta chains below was sequenced from the same sample in a study of identical twins. Via MiXCR, TCRdb re-called the 5' RACE reads, giving one row per CDR3 protein. The sample lists over 500,000 distinct CDR3 sequences, 22% occurring once. These data were also reused for a study on T cells expressing NK-cell markers.

Sequencing was carried out using CD4+ T cells sorted from blood. The receptors derive from a woman aged 18 to 35 in good health.

The V call is TRBV5-4, the J call TRBJ2-7, with 9 bases matching TRBD2. CDR3 length: 16 amino acids. Germline V lookup: CDR1 SGHNT, CDR2 YYREEE (reference sequence). Trimming removed 0 bases from V and 3 bases from J; junction bases left unmatched: 7. The CDR3 loop reads CASSLGGSGSLYEQYF. Here the CDR3 DNA reads TGTGCCAGCAGCTTGGGAGGTAGCGGGAGTCTCTACGAGCAGTACTTC.

This clonotype has only a few counts. The V and J genes are TRBV15 and TRBJ2-2, with 7 bases matching TRBD1. The CDR3 loop spans 15 amino acids. From germline, CDR1 is LNHNV and CDR2 YYDKDF (reference sequence). The V segment lost 6 bases and the J segment 1 base; nucleotides outside the gene matches: 5. CDR3 loop: CATRRTGVNTGELFF. The CDR3 DNA reads as TGTGCCACCAGAAGGACAGGCGTGAACACCGGGGAGCTGTTTTTT.

This clonotype was picked up a small number of times. J is TRBJ1-5 and V is TRBV5-1; 9 bases match TRBD1. The ends lost 4 bases at V and 5 bases at J; junction bases unmatched: 4. This CDR3 spans 14 amino acids. The germline CDR1 and CDR2 sequences are SGHRS and YFSETQ. CDR3 sequence: CASSITGGHQPQHF. CDR3 DNA sequence: TGCGCCAGCAGCATAACAGGGGGCCATCAGCCCCAGCATTTT.

V usage is TRBV7-2 and J usage is TRBJ2-3; D not resolved. The CDR3 is made up of 13 amino acids. The V end lost 5 bases, the J end lost 4 bases, and 10 bases lay between the germline ends. CDR1 SGHTA and CDR2 FQGNSA come from the germline V gene. The CDR3 loop reads CASSPYGADTQYF. CDR3 sequence (DNA): TGTGCCAGCAGCCCCTATGGGGCAGATACGCAGTATTTT.

This clonotype has a handful of counts. The CDR3, as DNA: TGTGCCAGCAGCTACGGGGGTGTGGAGCAGCCCCAGCATTTT. It codes for CASSYGGVEQPQHF. The V and J genes are TRBV7-9 and TRBJ1-5; a possible D gene is TRBD1 (5 bases). The CDR3 runs to 14 residues. With 4 bases removed from V and 7 bases from J, the gap between germline ends came to 14 bases. Germline values: CDR1 SEHNR, CDR2 FQNEAQ (reference sequence).

In this sample, this clonotype turned up a few times. The J gene is TRBJ1-4, the V gene TRBV15, with no clear D. The CDR3 has 12 residues. The germline gives CDR1 LNHNV, CDR2 YYDKDF (reference sequence). Between the trimmed V and J ends, which lost 0 bases and 14 bases, there was a span of 10 bases. The CDR3 protein is CATSRDSTSLFF. The CDR3 nucleotides read TGTGCCACCAGCAGAGATTCAACCTCGCTGTTTTTT.

The chain carries TRBV7-2 and TRBJ2-3; D possibly corresponds to TRBD1 (5 bases). The CDR3 has 15 amino acids. Trimming cost V 5 bases and J 2 bases, with 14 bases left between them. Germline assignment: CDR1 SGHTA and CDR2 FQGNSA. For the CDR3, the DNA is TGTGCCAGCAGCCTACCCGGACACACCACAGATACGCAGTATTTT. Protein sequence: CASSLPGHTTDTQYF.

This clonotype was observed many times. The V and J genes are TRBV12-3 or TRBV12-4 and TRBJ1-1; 9 bases align to TRBD1. The CDR3 has 14 amino acids. The V and J ends lost 6 bases and 6 bases, in that order; junction bases with no gene match: 8. CDR3 nucleotide sequence: TGTGCCAGCAGCAGCACAGGGGGCACGTCTGAAGCTTTCTTT. Translation: CASSSTGGTSEAFF.

This clonotype was detected only a few times. The chain couples TRBV9 to TRBJ2-1; the match to TRBD1 covers 7 bases. After removal of 4 bases from V and 8 bases from J, the junction contained 12 bases not matched to a gene. This CDR3 comprises 15 residues. The germline CDR1 and CDR2 sequences are SGDLS and YYNGEE. The CDR3 spells CASSPRTGQGHEQFF. CDR3 DNA: TGTGCCAGCAGCCCCCGGACAGGCCAAGGGCATGAGCAGTTCTTC.

DNA for the CDR3: TGTGCCAGCTCAGTCACAGCCCAAGAAAACATTCAGTACTTC. It translates to CASSVTAQENIQYF. The gene calls are TRBV18 and TRBJ2-4; D unclear. From germline, CDR1 is KGHSH and CDR2 LQKENI. The CDR3 covers 14 residues. Trimming took off 5 bases at V and 5 bases at J, with 13 bases between the two ends.